A single sample gave rise to the 31 T cell receptor beta chains below, sequenced in a study of T cell clonotyping in hematopoietic cell transplantation. TCRdb's copy holds only in-frame clones and misses some; the assay was immunoSEQ multiplex PCR. The sample records about 41,000 clones, around 85% being singletons. Indicated time point: recipient sample about 28 days before transplant, after cytoreduction. Here the sequenced sample was peripheral blood mononuclear cells, taken before stem cell transplant. The receptor source for this set is a man in his sixties with acute myeloid leukemia. Some clones in this sample may be carry-over from other donors' samples.

The chain uses TRBV14 and TRBJ1-2; D gene unclear. Germline CDR1 SGHDN, CDR2 FVKESK. V was clipped by 3 bases and J by 2 bases, with 13 bases between them. This CDR3 is 15 amino acids long. CDR3 DNA sequence: TGTGCCAGCAGCCAGGTTAGAGACTGGAACTATGGCTACACCTTC. It specifies CASSQVRDWNYGYTF.

The chain is built from TRBV6-1 and TRBJ1-1; 7 bases agree with TRBD1. The CDR3 spans 15 residues. Per the germline V gene, CDR1 is MNHNS and CDR2 is SASEGT. Trimming took 7 bases from V and 1 from J; bases not matched to a gene: 9. CDR3 nucleotide sequence: TGTGCCAGCACCATGGACAGGACGCCGAACACTGAAGCTTTCTTT. Translating gives CASTMDRTPNTEAFF.

This clone was seen just once. V gene TRBV7-2 combines with J gene TRBJ2-3, with D unresolved. CDR3 size: 13 residues. Between the trimmed V and J ends, which lost 1 base and 4 bases, there was a span of 6 bases. Germline assignment: CDR1 SGHTA and CDR2 FQGNSA. The CDR3 here is CASSLVLADTQYF. DNA of the CDR3: TGTGCCAGCAGCTTAGTTTTAGCAGATACGCAGTATTTT.

CDR3 coding DNA: TGTGCCAGTAGGGTGAAGGGTCCCTACACCTTC. It yields the protein CASRVKGPYTF. The chain is built from TRBV19 and TRBJ1-2; D ambiguous. The V end was cut by 6 bases, the J end by 10 bases, with 12 bases between. The CDR3 totals 11 residues. The germline CDR1 and CDR2 sequences are LNHDA and SQIVND (reference sequence).

This chain connects TRBV5-1 to TRBJ1-4; possible D gene TRBD1, 5 bases. CDR3 length equals 16 residues. Trimming left V 3 bases short and J 8 bases short, with 20 bases between. CDR1 and CDR2 from the germline V gene are SGHRS and YFSETQ. The CDR3 loop is CASSSGDRVKGEKLFF. CDR3 DNA: TGCGCCAGCAGCTCCGGGGACCGCGTCAAAGGGGAAAAACTGTTTTTT.

In this sample, this clone turned up once. This chain connects TRBV7-9 to TRBJ2-7; D ambiguous. The V gene lost 3 bases and the J gene lost 2 bases, with 11 bases spanning the gap. Germline V CDR1 and CDR2: SEHNR, FQNEAQ (reference sequence). The CDR3 is 14 amino acids. CDR3 in DNA: TGTGCCAGCAGCTTCGAAAGGGTCCCCTACGAGCAGTACTTC. This codes for CASSFERVPYEQYF.

This chain uses TRBV11-2 with TRBJ2-3; 9 bases are a match to TRBD2. V shed 5 bases and J 3 bases; nucleotides not matched to a gene: 3. This CDR3 contains 14 residues. Germline lookup yields CDR1 SGHAT and CDR2 FQNNGV. Here the CDR3 DNA reads TGTGCCAGCAGCCCCGCGGGGGGGACAGATACGCAGTATTTT. Translation: CASSPAGGTDTQYF.

The genes are TRBV2 and TRBJ2-3, with a tentative D call TRBD2 (5 bases). V lost 11 bases, J lost 2 bases, and 8 bases lay in between. The CDR3 consists of 11 residues. Germline V gene data show CDR1 as SNHLY and CDR2 as FYNNEI. Here the CDR3 reads CAGGTTDTQYF. The CDR3 DNA follows: TGTGCCGGAGGTACCACAGATACGCAGTATTTT. The variable domain in full, completed from reference TRBV2 and TRBJ2-3, reads EPEVTQTPSHQVTQMGQEVILRCVPISNHLYFYWYRQILGQKVEFLVSFYNNEISEKSEIFDDQFSVERPDGSNFTLKIRSTKLEDSAMYFCAGGTTDTQYFGPGTRLTVL.

J is TRBJ1-6 and V is TRBV5-1; D possibly corresponds to TRBD1 (6 bases). V was trimmed by 2 bases and J by 7 bases, leaving 16 bases between them. Looked up from germline, CDR1 is SGHRS and CDR2 is YFSETQ. The CDR3 has 16 amino acids. CDR3 amino acids: CASSLLEQGPNSPLHF. The DNA for the CDR3 is TGCGCCAGCAGCTTACTCGAACAGGGCCCGAATTCACCCCTCCACTTT.

The chain is built from TRBV6-1 and TRBJ2-2; perhaps TRBD1 as D (6 bases). The CDR3 has 15 amino acids. Germline CDR1 reads MNHNS; CDR2 reads SASEGT. The V end lost 2 bases, the J end lost 0 bases, and 7 bases lay between the germline ends. The CDR3 sequence: CASSEQGPNTGELFF. The CDR3 DNA reads as TGTGCCAGCAGTGAACAGGGGCCGAACACCGGGGAGCTGTTTTTT.

The chain is built from TRBV10-3 and TRBJ1-4; a weak D match, TRBD1 (6 bases). The germline CDR1 and CDR2 sequences are ENHRY and SYGVKD. V gave up 0 bases and J gave up 2 bases, with 10 bases separating them. CDR3 length: 16 residues. The DNA for the CDR3 is TGTGCCATCAGTGAGTCCGTAAGGGGGACTAATGAAAAACTGTTTTTT. Encoded protein: CAISESVRGTNEKLFF.

V and J are TRBV11-3 and TRBJ2-7; D is possibly TRBD2 (5 bases). The CDR3 is made up of 17 amino acids. V was trimmed by 4 bases and J by 2 bases, leaving 21 bases between them. Germline V lookup: CDR1 SGHNT, CDR2 YENEEA. The CDR3 region has the DNA TGTGCCAGCAGCTCAACCGTTCTAGCTAGCAGAGCCTACGAGCAGTACTTC. Translating gives CASSSTVLASRAYEQYF. The variable domain in full, with the rest retrieved from reference TRBV11-3 and TRBJ2-7, is EAGVVQSPRYKIIEKKQPVAFWCNPISGHNTLYWYLQNLGQGPELLIRYENEEAVDDSQLPKDRFSAERLKGVDSTLKIQPAELGDSAVYLCASSSTVLASRAYEQYFGPGTRLTVT.

This clone is a singleton in its sample. The rearrangement joins TRBV6-5 to TRBJ2-7; 7 bases fit TRBD1. The CDR3 extends over 12 amino acids. V was clipped by 5 bases and J by 6 bases; unmatched bases: 4. CDR1 is MNHEY and CDR2 is SVGAGI in the germline V gene. DNA of the CDR3: TGTGCCAGCAGTCGACAGGGCGGCGAGCAGTACTTC. Its protein product is CASSRQGGEQYF.

The chain links TRBV2 to TRBJ1-4; D gene uncertain. The CDR3 sequence is 15 residues long. CDR1 is SNHLY, CDR2 FYNNEI, per germline. The V and J ends lost 2 bases and 3 bases respectively, with 10 bases between them. This CDR3 is CASSEQHVSNEKLFF. In nucleotides, the CDR3 is TGTGCCAGCAGTGAACAGCATGTCTCTAATGAAAAACTGTTTTTT.

In DNA, the CDR3 is TGTGCCAGTAGTACTAGGGGACGGTCAGAAGCTTTCTTT. It translates to CASSTRGRSEAFF. The V call is TRBV19, the J call TRBJ1-1; tentative D call: TRBD1 (5 bases). Germline lookup yields CDR1 LNHDA and CDR2 SQIVND (reference sequence). V lost 4 bases to trimming and J lost 8 bases, with 14 bases between them. The CDR3 totals 13 residues.

The chain recombines TRBV7-9 with TRBJ1-6; 9 bases map to TRBD1. The CDR3 runs to 14 residues. The V and J ends lost 5 bases and 6 bases, in that order; junction bases with no gene match: 2. Germline V gene lookup returns CDR1 SEHNR and CDR2 FQNEAQ (reference sequence). CDR3 in DNA: TGTGCCAGCAGCGCGGGACAGGGTAATTCACCCCTCCACTTT. Its protein is CASSAGQGNSPLHF.

The chain couples TRBV7-2 to TRBJ2-3, with 9 bases lining up with TRBD2. The CDR3 is 16 amino acids. Germline V lookup: CDR1 SGHTA, CDR2 FQGNSA. After removal of 5 bases from V and 2 bases from J, the junction contained 8 bases not matched to a gene. CDR3 residues: CASSAGRGGPTDTQYF. The CDR3 nucleotides read TGTGCCAGCAGCGCGGGGCGGGGGGGCCCCACAGATACGCAGTATTTT.

The chain is built from TRBV28 and TRBJ2-2; no clear D. The V end was cut by 8 bases, the J end by 4 bases, with 5 bases between. Germline lookup yields CDR1 MDHEN and CDR2 SYDVKM. There are 11 residues in the CDR3. CDR3 in amino acids: CASGITGELFF. The DNA of the CDR3 is TGTGCCAGCGGTATCACCGGGGAGCTGTTTTTT.

The chain uses TRBV6-5 and TRBJ1-2; 7 positions agree with TRBD1. CDR3 length: 14 amino acids. CDR1 and CDR2 (germline): MNHEY, SVGAGI. The trim removed 0 bases at V and 4 bases at J, leaving 2 bases unmatched. CDR3 bases: TGTGCCAGCAGTTACTCAGGGGGCCGCTATGGCTACACCTTC. Encoded protein: CASSYSGGRYGYTF.

This chain links TRBV7-8 with TRBJ1-3; 9 positions match TRBD1. Germline assignment: CDR1 SGHVS and CDR2 FQNEAQ. V was pared by 5 bases and J by 4 bases, with 6 bases of the junction left unmatched. This CDR3 has 15 residues. CDR3 DNA sequence: TGTGCCAGCAGCACGGGGACAGGGTTAGGAAACACCATATATTTT. Translating gives CASSTGTGLGNTIYF.

The chain combines TRBV7-9 with TRBJ2-3; D possibly corresponds to TRBD1 (5 bases). Germline V gene lookup returns CDR1 SEHNR and CDR2 FQNEAQ (reference sequence). Deletions cut 3 bases from V and 2 bases from J, with 9 bases between. CDR3 length: 14 residues. The CDR3 region is CASSFDRATDTQYF. The CDR3 DNA follows: TGTGCCAGCAGCTTTGACAGAGCCACAGATACGCAGTATTTT.

The V gene is TRBV27, the J gene TRBJ1-1; TRBD1 aligns across 10 bases. The germline V gene encodes CDR1 MNHEY and CDR2 SMNVEV (reference sequence). V shed 8 bases and J 0 bases; nucleotides not matched to a gene: 6. CDR3 length: 15 amino acids. CDR3 amino acids: CASRDRGVVNTEAFF. DNA for the CDR3: TGTGCCAGCCGGGACAGGGGAGTCGTGAACACTGAAGCTTTCTTT.

The rearrangement links TRBV13 to TRBJ1-2; 9 nucleotides agree with TRBD1. CDR3 length: 16 residues. Germline V lookup: CDR1 PRHDT, CDR2 FYEKMQ (reference sequence). The junction had 12 bases not matched to a gene; V was cut back by 5 bases and J by 5 bases. The CDR3 coding sequence is TGTGCCAGCAGCCCAGGGACAGGGATCGGGTGGTATGGCTACACCTTC. Encoded protein: CASSPGTGIGWYGYTF.

This chain links TRBV29-1 with TRBJ1-6; D remains ambiguous. Trimming took off 6 bases at V and 6 bases at J, with 12 bases between the two ends. CDR3 length: 13 residues. Looked up from germline, CDR1 is SQVTM and CDR2 is ANQGSEA. The CDR3 bases are TGCAGCGTCCTGGGTAGACTTAATTCACCCCTCCACTTT. The encoded protein is CSVLGRLNSPLHF.

This clone was counted a few times. The chain links TRBV7-2 to TRBJ1-4, with D unresolved. CDR1 SGHTA and CDR2 FQGNSA come from the germline V gene. The CDR3 runs 13 residues. Trimming took 7 bases from V and 7 from J, leaving 13 bases between them. CDR3 sequence (DNA): TGTGCCAGCAAGGTTGGGCCCGGTGAAAAACTGTTTTTT. Protein product: CASKVGPGEKLFF. The full variable domain, with the rest looked up from reference TRBV7-2 and TRBJ1-4, is GAGVSQSPSNKVTEKGKDVELRCDPISGHTALYWYRQSLGQGLEFLIYFQGNSAPDKSGLPSDRFSAERTGGSVSTLTIQRTQQEDSAVYLCASKVGPGEKLFFGSGTQLSVL.

The genes are TRBV6-6 and TRBJ2-7; 8 nucleotides line up with TRBD1. From germline, CDR1 is MNHNY and CDR2 SVGAGI (reference sequence). V lost 6 bases to trimming and J lost 6 bases; unmatched junction nucleotides: 10. This CDR3 comprises 14 residues. CDR3: CASRDPATGAEQYF. CDR3 sequence (DNA): TGTGCCAGCAGAGACCCGGCGACAGGGGCCGAGCAGTACTTC.

The chain couples TRBV5-1 to TRBJ2-7; D gene uncertain. The CDR3 length is 14 residues. Germline V gene data show CDR1 as SGHRS and CDR2 as YFSETQ. Deletions cut 1 base from V and 0 bases from J, with 8 bases between. The CDR3 DNA reads as TGCGCCAGCAGCTTGCGTCCCAACTCCTACGAGCAGTACTTC. Translating it yields CASSLRPNSYEQYF. Using reference TRBV5-1 and TRBJ2-7 for the parts outside the CDR3, the full variable domain is KAGVTQTPRYLIKTRGQQVTLSCSPISGHRSVSWYQQTPGQGLQFLFEYFSETQRNKGNFPGRFSGRQFSNSRSEMNVSTLELGDSALYLCASSLRPNSYEQYFGPGTRLTVT.

This clone has only a few counts. The chain uses TRBV14 and TRBJ1-2; possible D gene TRBD1, 6 bases. This CDR3 contains 16 residues. The V and J ends lost 4 bases and 5 bases respectively, with 20 bases between them. Germline CDR1 reads SGHDN; CDR2 reads FVKESK. This CDR3 reads CASSPPGTGGGYGYTF. The DNA of the CDR3 is TGTGCCAGCAGCCCCCCCGGGACGGGAGGGGGGTATGGCTACACCTTC.

The rearrangement joins TRBV2 to TRBJ2-1, with D possibly matching TRBD1 (5 bases). Trimming removed 7 bases from V and 8 bases from J, with 21 bases in between. There are 15 residues in the CDR3. From germline, CDR1 is SNHLY and CDR2 FYNNEI. CDR3: CASTTWLGQGDEQFF. The DNA of the CDR3 is TGTGCCAGCACTACCTGGCTGGGGCAGGGCGATGAGCAGTTCTTC.

The J gene is TRBJ2-7, the V gene TRBV6-5, with a weak D call TRBD1 (5 bases). Trimming removed 7 bases at V and 0 bases at J, with 13 bases between. The CDR3 has 14 amino acids. The germline V gene encodes CDR1 MNHEY and CDR2 SVGAGI. CDR3 in amino acids: CASIAGHSSYEQYF. CDR3 sequence (DNA): TGTGCCAGCATCGCTGGACACAGCTCCTACGAGCAGTACTTC.

V is TRBV2 and J is TRBJ2-1; 8 positions agree with TRBD1. The junction had 6 bases not matched to a gene; V was cut back by 6 bases and J by 2 bases. Germline CDR1 SNHLY, CDR2 FYNNEI. The CDR3 spans 15 residues. CDR3 in amino acids: CASRRTGNPYNEQFF. CDR3 bases: TGTGCCAGCAGGAGGACAGGGAACCCCTACAATGAGCAGTTCTTC.